Presented here are 16 T cell receptor beta chains from one specimen sequenced in a study of T-cell reconstitution after alpha-beta-depleted transplantation in children. Unique molecular identifiers featured in how the TCRbeta library was prepared. One entry per CDR3 protein results from TCRdb running MiXCR on the PCR reads. The data hold approximately 130,000 distinct CDR3 sequences, with 9.5% to 10% observed a single time. Sequencing used PBMCs, mostly from graft donor cells, obtained 180 days after TCRalphabeta/CD19-depleted stem cell transplant. All receptors derive from a girl under three years old who had a stem cell transplant for combined immunodeficiency, so the T cells may come from the graft donor.

This clonotype was observed a few times. The chain is built from TRBV7-8 and TRBJ1-6; tentative D call: TRBD1 (5 bases). V lost 0 bases, J lost 6 bases, and 6 bases lay in between. The CDR3 runs to 14 residues. Germline CDR1 is SGHVS and CDR2 is FQNEAQ. DNA of the CDR3: TGTGCCAGCAGCTTAGCTGGGGGTAATTCACCCCTCCACTTT. As protein: CASSLAGGNSPLHF.

The gene calls are TRBV7-2 and TRBJ2-3; D may be TRBD2 (6 bases). V shed 3 bases and J shed 6 bases, with 16 bases lying between them. This CDR3 is built from 15 residues. Germline V gives CDR1 SGHTA, CDR2 FQGNSA. Written as DNA, the CDR3 is TGTGCCAGCAGCTTGGGAGGAATGACTGTTGATACGCAGTATTTT. This gives the protein CASSLGGMTVDTQYF.

The genes are TRBV29-1 and TRBJ2-3, with D possibly being TRBD1 (6 bases). CDR1 SQVTM and CDR2 ANQGSEA come from the germline V gene. The CDR3 runs 16 residues. Trimming took off 3 bases at V and 1 base at J, with 17 bases between the two ends. The CDR3 spells CSVDGVRQEGTDTQYF. CDR3 bases: TGCAGCGTTGATGGGGTTCGACAGGAGGGCACAGATACGCAGTATTTT.

The chain employs TRBV4-1 and TRBJ2-3; D might be TRBD2 (5 bases). The length of the CDR3 is 14 residues. V was trimmed by 4 bases and J by 4 bases, leaving 12 bases between them. CDR1 is MGHRA and CDR2 is YSYEKL in the germline V gene. The CDR3 loop reads CASSRFGNPDTQYF. The CDR3 bases are TGCGCCAGCAGCCGTTTCGGGAACCCAGATACGCAGTATTTT.

This clonotype was counted a few times. V usage is TRBV4-3 and J usage is TRBJ2-4, with D possibly matching TRBD2 (5 bases). Germline V gene data show CDR1 as LGHNA and CDR2 as YSLEER. This CDR3 region has 13 residues. Trimming removed 0 bases from V and 9 bases from J, with 9 bases in between. This CDR3 reads CASSQDRAGIQYF. The DNA of the CDR3 is TGCGCCAGCAGCCAAGATCGCGCGGGCATTCAGTACTTC.

This clonotype was seen a handful of times. This chain connects TRBV12-3 or TRBV12-4 to TRBJ2-1, with 8 nucleotides matching TRBD2. With V trimmed by 7 bases and J by 7 bases, 6 bases remained unmatched. The CDR3 extends over 13 amino acids. The CDR3 region is CASTRTSTNEQFF. The CDR3 DNA reads TGTGCCAGCACCCGGACTAGCACTAATGAGCAGTTCTTC.

The chain joins TRBV7-2 to TRBJ2-3; tentative D call: TRBD2 (6 bases). In germline, CDR1 is SGHTA, CDR2 FQGNSA. The V gene lost 0 bases and the J gene lost 3 bases, with 10 bases spanning the gap. There are 15 residues in the CDR3. Written as DNA, the CDR3 is TGTGCCAGCAGCTTAGCTGTAGCGGTGACAGATACGCAGTATTTT. This gives the protein CASSLAVAVTDTQYF. Based on the CDR3 plus reference TRBV7-2 and TRBJ2-3, the full variable domain is GAGVSQSPSNKVTEKGKDVELRCDPISGHTALYWYRQSLGQGLEFLIYFQGNSAPDKSGLPSDRFSAERTGGSVSTLTIQRTQQEDSAVYLCASSLAVAVTDTQYFGPGTRLTVL.

This clonotype was found a few times. The chain employs TRBV5-8 and TRBJ2-7, with 8 bases lining up with TRBD1. The trim removed 3 bases at V and 0 bases at J, leaving 2 bases unmatched. This CDR3 has 14 residues. Looked up from germline, CDR1 is SGHTS and CDR2 is YDEGEE. This CDR3 is CASSWGQASYEQYF. CDR3 DNA sequence: TGTGCCAGCAGCTGGGGACAGGCCTCCTACGAGCAGTACTTC.

This clonotype has only a few counts. The J gene is TRBJ1-2, the V gene TRBV9, with a possible D match to TRBD1 (5 bases). In germline, CDR1 is SGDLS, CDR2 YYNGEE. Trimming pared 6 bases from V and 3 bases from J, leaving 12 bases between. The CDR3 loop spans 13 amino acids. The CDR3 DNA reads as TGTGCCAGCACTGGTGGGGACCACTATGGCTACACCTTC. This encodes CASTGGDHYGYTF.

This clonotype has ten or more counts. At one of its ends the junction is not consistent with the germline gene, which may arise from a read error. V gene TRBV20-1 combines with J gene TRBJ2-3; D gene unclear. Germline CDR1 DFQATT, CDR2 SNEGSKA (reference sequence). The CDR3 has 13 residues. The CDR3 here is CSAREVSTDTQYF. For the CDR3, the DNA is TGCAGTGCTCGAGAGGTTTCCACAGATACGCAGTATTTT.

In this sample, this clonotype turned up a few times. The chain is built from TRBV12-3 or TRBV12-4 and TRBJ2-3, with a possible D match to TRBD1 (6 bases). V was clipped by 7 bases and J by 1 base, with 6 bases between them. The CDR3 runs to 12 residues. The CDR3 region is CASTGGTDTQYF. The CDR3 coding sequence is TGTGCCAGCACAGGGGGCACAGATACGCAGTATTTT.

Only a few counts were recorded for this clonotype. The J gene is TRBJ1-2, the V gene TRBV7-2, with TRBD1 identical over 7 bases. Germline V gene data show CDR1 as SGHTA and CDR2 as FQGNSA. J was trimmed by 4 bases and V by 4 bases; bases with no gene match: 6. The CDR3 totals 14 residues. The CDR3 DNA reads TGTGCCAGCAGCTCAACGACAGGGACCTATGGCTACACCTTC. The encoded protein is CASSSTTGTYGYTF.

This clonotype was seen at least ten times. This chain joins TRBV5-1 and TRBJ2-7, with a weak D call TRBD2 (5 bases). There are 13 residues in the CDR3. Per the germline V gene, CDR1 is SGHRS and CDR2 is YFSETQ. V lost 4 bases, J lost 4 bases, and 12 bases lay in between. The CDR3 DNA reads as TGCGCCAGCAGCCCCCCCTCGGGGTACGAGCAGTACTTC. As protein: CASSPPSGYEQYF.

As DNA, the CDR3 is TGCAGTGCTGGGGGGACTTTCCCCTACGAGCAGTACTTC. It yields the protein CSAGGTFPYEQYF. This chain joins TRBV20-1 and TRBJ2-7, with TRBD2 as a possible D gene (6 bases). The CDR3 is made up of 13 amino acids. Germline V gene lookup returns CDR1 DFQATT and CDR2 SNEGSKA (reference sequence). Trimming cost V 5 bases and J 2 bases, with 13 bases left between them.

The chain employs TRBV24-1 and TRBJ1-4; D not resolved. Looked up from germline, CDR1 is KGHDR and CDR2 is SFDVKD. This CDR3 region has 13 residues. Trimming took 2 bases from V and 7 from J, leaving 7 bases between them. This CDR3 is CATSDSLVEKLFF. The CDR3 coding sequence is TGTGCCACCAGTGATTCGCTGGTTGAAAAACTGTTTTTT.

This clonotype came up many times. The chain carries TRBV5-6 and TRBJ2-3, with a tentative D call TRBD1 (6 bases). CDR1 is SGHDT and CDR2 is YYEEEE in the germline V gene. Trimming shortened V by 2 bases and J by 2 bases, and 15 bases separated the two germline ends. There are 16 residues in the CDR3. The DNA for the CDR3 is TGTGCCAGCAGCTTTCCGGCAGGGGTCAACACAGATACGCAGTATTTT. Translating gives CASSFPAGVNTDTQYF.